A selection of T cell receptor beta chains follows, all from one sample in a study of T cells after yellow fever vaccination. TCRdb analysed the 5' RACE reads with MiXCR anew, one entry per CDR3 protein. Here the sample spans some 320,000 distinct CDR3 sequences, 4.1% being singletons. This specimen consisted of PBMCs, obtained 5 days after the yellow fever booster vaccination. These receptors all stem from a man aged 18 to 30 who received the YFV17D yellow fever vaccine. The conserved cysteine and the conserved F or W are not part of the CDR3 here. Each record gives: J gene, V gene, CDR3 length, CDR3 protein.

>TRBJ2-1|TRBV9|14
ASSPRGGMGYNEQF
>TRBJ1-4|TRBV10-3|9
AISESEKLF
>TRBJ2-7|TRBV7-2|10
ASSLDSLEQY
>TRBJ1-2|TRBV5-1|11
ASSNPQGGGYT
>TRBJ2-7|TRBV5-1|10
ASSLASEEQY
>TRBJ1-1|TRBV5-6|13
ASSDRTRYNTEAF
>TRBJ2-4|TRBV6-6|10
ASSNKKNIQY
>TRBJ1-1|TRBV2|14
ASNDPTYGRDTEAF
>TRBJ2-5|TRBV20-1|13
SARGLAGGVETQY
>TRBJ1-2|TRBV4-1|14
ASSQGLSGLRYGYT
>TRBJ2-3|TRBV28|11
ATLTGGPDTQY
>TRBJ2-3|TRBV5-6|12
ASRTSGGGDTQY
>TRBJ1-4|TRBV24-1|17
ATSDLEENEKLRQGILF
>TRBJ1-1|TRBV19|9
ASTMDRSAF
>TRBJ2-1|TRBV9|12
ASGAGTTYNEQF
>TRBJ1-1|TRBV4-3|13
ASSQDARVNTEAF
>TRBJ2-1|TRBV4-3|19
ASSQISMGLAGDLSYNEQF
>TRBJ2-1|TRBV24-1|13
ATSDRHAPYNEQF
>TRBJ1-5|TRBV20-1|12
SARDSGGSQPQH
>TRBJ1-2|TRBV11-2|12
ASSPQQEYYGYT
>TRBJ2-1|TRBV9|13
ASSVEEGPYNEQF
>TRBJ1-1|TRBV4-2|14
ASSQDIRGLGTEAF
>TRBJ2-2|TRBV4-3|11
ASSQDLGSQLF
>TRBJ1-2|TRBV5-4|11
ASRGQEIYGYT
>TRBJ2-7|TRBV6-6|13
ASSWDRDGSYEQY
>TRBJ2-1|TRBV5-4|13
ASSLRLASYNEQF
>TRBJ2-3|TRBV2|13
ASSEGQGGTDTQY
>TRBJ1-6|TRBV7-2|10
ASSYANSPLH
>TRBJ1-6|TRBV4-2|12
ASSQDGPLSPLH
>TRBJ2-3|TRBV20-1|12
SATGPGRGDTQY
>TRBJ2-7|TRBV6-6|13
ASSYSGTGPYEQY
>TRBJ2-1|TRBV6-2/TRBV6-3|12
ASSYYDGYNEQF
>TRBJ1-5|TRBV7-2|13
ASSPTGQGGQPQH
>TRBJ2-2|TRBV5-1|11
ASSWSRELGLF
>TRBJ2-3|TRBV20-1|12
SAKPGPSTDTQY
>TRBJ2-3|TRBV14|12
ASSQGTSANTQY
>TRBJ2-1|TRBV20-1|13
SARDFRDSDNEQF
>TRBJ2-3|TRBV5-6|12
ASSFGAGSDTQY
>TRBJ2-7|TRBV7-8|12
ASSRGETGIEQY
>TRBJ2-6|TRBV12-3/TRBV12-4|14
ASSLGLISGANVLT
>TRBJ2-2|TRBV29-1|13
SVEDRGRDTGELF
>TRBJ2-7|TRBV11-2|13
ASSLIRGGLHEQY
>TRBJ1-5|TRBV21-1|14
ASPPRQGNQPFPQH
>TRBJ2-1|TRBV5-4|14
ASSADRGLAGMKQF
>TRBJ2-3|TRBV9|14
ASSVGGTPSTDTQY
>TRBJ1-4|TRBV4-3|13
ASSQDVGNNEKLF